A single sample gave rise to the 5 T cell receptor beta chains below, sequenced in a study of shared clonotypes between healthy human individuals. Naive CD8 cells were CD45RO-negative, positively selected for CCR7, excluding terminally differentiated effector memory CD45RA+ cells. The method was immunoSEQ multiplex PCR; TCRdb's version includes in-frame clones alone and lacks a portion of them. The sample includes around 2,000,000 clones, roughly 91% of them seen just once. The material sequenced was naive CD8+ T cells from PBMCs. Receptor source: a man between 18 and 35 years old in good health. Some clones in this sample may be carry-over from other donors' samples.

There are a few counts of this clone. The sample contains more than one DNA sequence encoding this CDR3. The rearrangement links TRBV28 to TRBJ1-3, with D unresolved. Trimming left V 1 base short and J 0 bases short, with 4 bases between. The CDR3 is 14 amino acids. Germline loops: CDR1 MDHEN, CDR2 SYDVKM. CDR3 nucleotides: TGTGCCAGCAGTTTATTGAACTCTGGAAACACCATATATTTT. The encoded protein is CASSLLNSGNTIYF.

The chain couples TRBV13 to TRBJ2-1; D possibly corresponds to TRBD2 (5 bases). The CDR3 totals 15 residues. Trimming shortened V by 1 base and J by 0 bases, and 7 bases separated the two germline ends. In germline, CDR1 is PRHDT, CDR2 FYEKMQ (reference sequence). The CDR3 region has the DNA TGTGCCAGCAGCTTAGCGGGGTACTCCTACAATGAGCAGTTCTTC. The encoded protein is CASSLAGYSYNEQFF.

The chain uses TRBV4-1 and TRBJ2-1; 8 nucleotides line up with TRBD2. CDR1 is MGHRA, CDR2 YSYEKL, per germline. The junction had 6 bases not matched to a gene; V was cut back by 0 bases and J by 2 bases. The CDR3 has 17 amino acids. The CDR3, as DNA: TGCGCCAGCAGCCAAGATGAGGAAGCGGGAGCCTACAATGAGCAGTTCTTC. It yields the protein CASSQDEEAGAYNEQFF.

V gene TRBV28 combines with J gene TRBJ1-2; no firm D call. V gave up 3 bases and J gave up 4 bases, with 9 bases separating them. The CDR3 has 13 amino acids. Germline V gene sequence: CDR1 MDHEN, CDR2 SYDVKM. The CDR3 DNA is TGTGCCAGCAGTTTCGTACAGCCCTATGGCTACACCTTC. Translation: CASSFVQPYGYTF.

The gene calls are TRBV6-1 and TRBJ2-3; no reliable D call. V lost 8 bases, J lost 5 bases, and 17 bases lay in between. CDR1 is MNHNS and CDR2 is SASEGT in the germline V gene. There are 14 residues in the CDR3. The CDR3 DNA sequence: TGTGCCAGCGATTCCCCCCGGCCCCTAGATACGCAGTATTTT. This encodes CASDSPRPLDTQYF.